This T cell receptor (beta chain) came from a study of shared clonotypes between healthy human individuals. As for the study in general: Every donor yielded three CD4 naive, three CD4 memory, two CD8 naive and one CD8 memory plate.

At a deep level, the assay was run. About 200 ng DNA, about 28,000 T cell genomes, went into each sorted-subset replicate PCR. Libraries were prepared by immunoSEQ multiplex PCR; TCRdb keeps only in-frame clonotypes and omits some of them. Of 1,100,000 or so clones in the sample, approximately 80% were seen once. Donors were Caucasian adults residing in Nashville, Tennessee, USA. The CDR3 runs 13 residues. V was pared by 3 bases and J by 6 bases, with 10 bases between. Germline V gene data show CDR1 as SGHDT and CDR2 as YYEEEE. The genes are TRBV5-6 and TRBJ2-1; D call uncertain. The receptor's source is a man between 18 and 29 years old in good health. Some clones in this sample may be carry-over from other donors' samples. The source material was memory CD4+ T cells from PBMCs. Subset described: CD45RA-negative fraction. As DNA, the CDR3 is TGTGCCAGCAGCTGGCTCACCCGCAATGAGCAGTTCTTC. Translated: CASSWLTRNEQFF.